The 14 T cell receptor beta chains below come from one sample, sequenced in a study of blood T cell repertoires in COVID-19 (dated by TCRdb to between 2020 and 2021). Receptor libraries were prepared by the immunoSEQ multiplex PCR assay. The table was pulled from immuneACCESS by TCRdb, which kept in-frame rearrangements only. Such tables lose some clones; where checked, under half of the loss comes from unresolved V genes, and the rest has no known cause. The sample includes tens of thousands of clones, with 74% observed a single time. Of the sample, 2% to 3% falls within the top ten clones. Sequencing was performed on peripheral blood. The receptors here all came from a human donor with acute or convalescent COVID-19. The donor label of this sample is uncertain.

This chain joins TRBV15 and TRBJ1-2; TRBD1 matches at 10 bases. Per germline, CDR1 LNHNV and CDR2 YYDKDF (reference sequence). The CDR3 totals 17 residues. With V trimmed by 0 bases and J by 2 bases, 6 bases remained unmatched. The CDR3 reads CATSRDRTGGLNYGYTF. The CDR3 nucleotides are TGTGCCACCAGCAGAGACCGGACAGGGGGATTGAACTATGGCTACACCTTC.

This sequence joins TRBV11-3 and TRBJ2-4; D possibly corresponds to TRBD2 (7 bases). CDR1 is SGHNT and CDR2 is YENEEA in the germline V gene. Trimming stripped 5 bases from V and 9 bases from J, with 14 bases between. The CDR3 has 13 residues. CDR3 nucleotides: TGTGCCAGCAGCCCAACGAGGGGGGGCATTCAGTACTTC. Translated: CASSPTRGGIQYF.

The chain combines TRBV5-6 with TRBJ1-1; unclear D gene. The CDR3 spans 15 residues. Trimming pared 0 bases from V and 4 bases from J, leaving 13 bases between. The germline V gene encodes CDR1 SGHDT and CDR2 YYEEEE. DNA for the CDR3: TGTGCCAGCAGCTTGGACCCGGGTTCGGGCACTGAAGCTTTCTTT. Its translation: CASSLDPGSGTEAFF. Together with reference TRBV5-6 and TRBJ1-1, the CDR3 gives the full variable domain: DAGVTQSPTHLIKTRGQQVTLRCSPKSGHDTVSWYQQALGQGPQFIFQYYEEEERQRGNFPDRFSGHQFPNYSSELNVNALLLGDSALYLCASSLDPGSGTEAFFGQGTRLTVV.

This clone came up a few times. The rearrangement uses TRBV9 and TRBJ1-2; D unresolved. Trimming took off 3 bases at V and 4 bases at J, with 13 bases between the two ends. The CDR3 consists of 14 residues. Germline CDR1 reads SGDLS; CDR2 reads YYNGEE. CDR3: CASSAGVFFYGYTF. The CDR3 coding sequence is TGTGCCAGCAGCGCCGGGGTGTTTTTCTATGGCTACACCTTC.

The chain links TRBV20-1 to TRBJ2-3; D not resolved. CDR1 is DFQATT and CDR2 is SNEGSKA in the germline V gene (reference sequence). CDR3 length equals 13 residues. V was pared by 3 bases and J by 2 bases, with 9 bases between. CDR3 sequence: CSASLRPTDTQYF. The CDR3, as DNA: TGCAGTGCTAGTCTCCGTCCCACAGATACGCAGTATTTT.

V gene TRBV3-1 (or the pseudogene TRBV3-2) combines with J gene TRBJ2-1; 8 nucleotides match TRBD2. V dropped 4 bases and J dropped 7; count of bases not matched to a gene: 9. Germline CDR1 reads LGHDT; CDR2 reads YNNKEL (reference sequence). This CDR3 contains 15 residues. In DNA form, the CDR3 reads TGTGCCAGCAGCCCCGGAGCGGGAGTAAGGAATGAGCAGTTCTTC. As protein: CASSPGAGVRNEQFF.

This clone showed up just once. The V and J genes are TRBV14 and TRBJ1-2; no clear D gene. Germline V gene data show CDR1 as SGHDN and CDR2 as FVKESK. This CDR3 has 14 amino acids. Trimming removed 5 bases at V and 8 bases at J, with 18 bases between. As DNA, the CDR3 is TGTGCCAGCAGCTCCCTATCAGGAATTTTGGGCTACACCTTC. Translated: CASSSLSGILGYTF.

The CDR3 loop is CASSQSGQGANTIYF. The DNA for the CDR3 is TGCGCCAGCAGCCAGTCGGGACAGGGGGCCAACACCATATATTTT. The chain is built from TRBV5-1 and TRBJ1-3; 12 bases are a match to TRBD1. Losses at the gene ends were 4 bases for V and 7 bases for J; bases not matched to a gene: 6. The CDR3 runs 15 residues. Germline V gene sequence: CDR1 SGHRS, CDR2 YFSETQ.

J is TRBJ2-7 and V is TRBV5-5; 13 nucleotides match TRBD2. The ends lost 3 bases at V and 2 bases at J; junction bases unmatched: 8. This CDR3 is 17 amino acids long. Germline-derived CDR1 and CDR2 are SGHKS and YYEKEE (reference sequence). This chain's CDR3 is CASSYGTSGAFPYEQYV. CDR3 DNA: TGTGCCAGCAGCTACGGGACTAGCGGGGCCTTCCCCTACGAGCAGTACGTC.

The chain joins TRBV6-6 to TRBJ2-1, with a tentative D call TRBD2 (6 bases). The CDR3 has 16 residues. Germline CDR1 reads MNHNY; CDR2 reads SVGAGI (reference sequence). V was pared by 7 bases and J by 6 bases, with 22 bases between. The CDR3 sequence: CASTPVQRAVVNEQFF. The CDR3, as DNA: TGTGCCAGCACTCCCGTCCAGCGGGCCGTGGTCAATGAGCAGTTCTTC.

V and J are TRBV18 and TRBJ2-7; D remains unclear. Trimming removed 3 bases from V and 4 bases from J, with 7 bases in between. Per germline, CDR1 KGHSH and CDR2 LQKENI. The CDR3 length is 12 residues. This chain's CDR3 is CASSPSVYEQYF. As DNA, the CDR3 is TGTGCCAGCTCACCCTCGGTGTACGAGCAGTACTTC.

This rearrangement joins TRBV7-2 to TRBJ2-5, with 8 bases lining up with TRBD2. Germline V lookup: CDR1 SGHTA, CDR2 FQGNSA. CDR3 length equals 16 residues. V dropped 5 bases and J dropped 5; count of bases not matched to a gene: 13. The CDR3 protein is CASSHPPGLGTETQYF. The CDR3 DNA reads as TGTGCCAGCAGCCACCCACCGGGACTAGGTACGGAGACCCAGTACTTC.

The chain couples TRBV4-3 to TRBJ1-6, with 9 bases matching TRBD1. The V segment lost 0 bases and the J segment 10 bases; nucleotides outside the gene matches: 7. Germline V lookup: CDR1 LGHNA, CDR2 YSLEER. This CDR3 is built from 16 residues. CDR3 amino acids: CASSQDPDRGRSPLHF. The CDR3 region has the DNA TGCGCCAGCAGCCAAGATCCGGACAGGGGACGGTCACCCCTCCACTTT.

As DNA, the CDR3 is TGTGCCAGAAGCTTAGGGTTCCCCCCGGACAACGACCCTGGATGGGAGACCCAGTACTTC. Translating it yields CARSLGFPPDNDPGWETQYF. J is TRBJ2-5 and V is TRBV5-3; D might be TRBD1 (5 bases). TRBV5-3 is reported as an ORF; its role is uncertain. Trimming removed 2 bases from V and 5 bases from J, with 31 bases in between. CDR3 length equals 20 residues.